The T cell receptor (beta chain) described here comes from a study of cytomegalovirus exposure and HLA in healthy donors. Findings and limits, study-wide: Within the approximately 110 validation repertoires, first-cohort TCR clusters tended to co-occur, according to a later analysis. Whilst most TCR sequences proved rare, a subset of public TCRs occurred across many donors. Among TCR beta chains, those listed as cytomegalovirus-associated numbered about 160.

This clone was observed a single time. Antigen: not known. The length of the CDR3 is 15 residues. The germline CDR1 and CDR2 sequences are SEHNR and FQNEAQ (reference sequence). The ends lost 5 bases at V and 6 bases at J; junction bases unmatched: 9. Using immunoSEQ multiplex PCR, the repertoire was profiled, and TCRdb retains in-frame clones only, with some absent. The table lists more than 110,000 clones, roughly nine tenths of them singletons. The study drew the donors from its approximately 110-subject validation cohort, separate from the 666-subject first cohort. Material: PBMCs. The chain has TRBV7-9 and TRBJ2-3, with 9 nucleotides matching TRBD1. The clonotype originates from a man between 18 and 35 years old in good health and CMV-seronegative. The CDR3 bases are TGTGCCAGCAGCCCGGGACAGGGTGTACCCGATACGCAGTATTTT. Protein product: CASSPGQGVPDTQYF.